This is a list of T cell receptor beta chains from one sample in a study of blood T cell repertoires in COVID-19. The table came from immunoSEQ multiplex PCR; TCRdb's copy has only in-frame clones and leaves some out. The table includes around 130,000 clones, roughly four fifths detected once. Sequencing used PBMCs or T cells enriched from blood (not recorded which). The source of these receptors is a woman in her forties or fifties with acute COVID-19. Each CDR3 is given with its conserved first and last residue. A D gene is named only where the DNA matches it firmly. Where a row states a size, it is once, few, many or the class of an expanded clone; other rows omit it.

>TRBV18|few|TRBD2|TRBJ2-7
CASTETSGSGEQYF
TGTGCCAGCACCGAGACTAGCGGGAGTGGAGAGCAGTACTTC
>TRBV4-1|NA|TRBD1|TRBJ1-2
CASSPGQGIVYGYTF
TGCGCCAGCAGCCCGGGACAGGGAATCGTCTATGGCTACACCTTC
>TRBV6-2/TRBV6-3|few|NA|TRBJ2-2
CASSYDQGTGELFF
TGTGCCAGCAGTTACGACCAGGGTACCGGGGAGCTGTTTTTT
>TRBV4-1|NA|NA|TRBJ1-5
CASSLGGSGQPQHF
TGCGCCAGCAGCCTGGGCGGGTCGGGGCAGCCCCAGCATTTT
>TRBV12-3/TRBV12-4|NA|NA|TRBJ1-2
CASAFGGDGGYTF
TGTGCCAGCGCGTTTGGTGGAGATGGTGGCTACACCTTC
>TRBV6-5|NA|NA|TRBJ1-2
CASSITGLDGYTF
TGTGCCAGCAGTATAACAGGGTTGGATGGCTACACCTTC
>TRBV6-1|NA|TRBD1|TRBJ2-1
CASSEGQGASLSYNEQFF
TGTGCCAGCAGTGAAGGACAGGGGGCTTCCCTCTCCTACAATGAGCAGTTCTTC
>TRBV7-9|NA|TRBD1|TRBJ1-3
CASSPGVDRGGSGNTIYF
TGTGCCAGCAGCCCGGGGGTGGACAGGGGTGGCTCTGGAAACACCATATATTTT
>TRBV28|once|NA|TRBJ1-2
CASSLGGTRGYTF
TGTGCCAGCAGTTTAGGGGGGACGAGGGGCTACACCTTC
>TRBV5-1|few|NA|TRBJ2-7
CASSLAGTLYEQYF
TGCGCCAGCAGCTTGGCCGGGACACTCTACGAGCAGTACTTC
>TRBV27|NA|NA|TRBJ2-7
CASGRTNPREQYF
TGTGCCAGCGGGCGGACTAACCCAAGGGAGCAGTACTTC
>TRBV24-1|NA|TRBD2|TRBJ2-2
CATNLRVLAGATGGELFF
TGTGCCACCAATCTGCGGGTGCTAGCGGGAGCGACGGGCGGGGAGCTGTTTTTT
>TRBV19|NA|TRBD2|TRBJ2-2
CASISGGLAGVGTGELFF
TGTGCCAGTATCTCAGGGGGACTAGCGGGAGTAGGCACCGGGGAGCTGTTTTTT
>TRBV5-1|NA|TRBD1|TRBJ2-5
CASSIGRQGATTHYQETQYF
TGCGCCAGCAGCATAGGCAGACAGGGGGCAACCACGCATTACCAAGAGACCCAGTACTTC
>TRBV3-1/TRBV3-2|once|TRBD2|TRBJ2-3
CASSHQSGTSTDTQYF
TGTGCCAGCAGCCACCAAAGCGGGACCTCCACAGATACGCAGTATTTT
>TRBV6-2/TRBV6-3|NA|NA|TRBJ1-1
CASSSPEWTDEAFF
TGTGCCAGCAGCTCCCCGGAATGGACAGATGAAGCTTTCTTT
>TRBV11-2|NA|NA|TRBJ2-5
CASSRGGRETQYF
TGTGCCAGCAGTCGCGGAGGGCGGGAGACCCAGTACTTC
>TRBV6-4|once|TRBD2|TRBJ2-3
CASSSGRASDTQYF
TGTGCCAGCAGTAGCGGGAGGGCCTCTGATACGCAGTATTTT
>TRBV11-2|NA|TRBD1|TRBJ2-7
CASSQDRGLGGQYF
TGTGCCAGCAGCCAGGACAGGGGCCTGGGTGGGCAGTACTTC
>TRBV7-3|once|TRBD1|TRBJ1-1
CASSFQGDTEAFF
TGTGCCAGCAGCTTTCAGGGGGACACTGAAGCTTTCTTT
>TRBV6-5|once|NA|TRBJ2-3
CASRTEGNTQYF
TGTGCCTCAAGGACGGAGGGGAATACGCAGTATTTT
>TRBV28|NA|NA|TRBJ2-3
CASSTTRTDTQYF
TGTGCCAGCAGTACCACTCGCACAGATACGCAGTATTTT
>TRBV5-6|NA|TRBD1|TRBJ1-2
CASSGMRGGDGYTF
TGTGCCAGCAGCGGTATGCGAGGGGGCGACGGCTACACCTTC